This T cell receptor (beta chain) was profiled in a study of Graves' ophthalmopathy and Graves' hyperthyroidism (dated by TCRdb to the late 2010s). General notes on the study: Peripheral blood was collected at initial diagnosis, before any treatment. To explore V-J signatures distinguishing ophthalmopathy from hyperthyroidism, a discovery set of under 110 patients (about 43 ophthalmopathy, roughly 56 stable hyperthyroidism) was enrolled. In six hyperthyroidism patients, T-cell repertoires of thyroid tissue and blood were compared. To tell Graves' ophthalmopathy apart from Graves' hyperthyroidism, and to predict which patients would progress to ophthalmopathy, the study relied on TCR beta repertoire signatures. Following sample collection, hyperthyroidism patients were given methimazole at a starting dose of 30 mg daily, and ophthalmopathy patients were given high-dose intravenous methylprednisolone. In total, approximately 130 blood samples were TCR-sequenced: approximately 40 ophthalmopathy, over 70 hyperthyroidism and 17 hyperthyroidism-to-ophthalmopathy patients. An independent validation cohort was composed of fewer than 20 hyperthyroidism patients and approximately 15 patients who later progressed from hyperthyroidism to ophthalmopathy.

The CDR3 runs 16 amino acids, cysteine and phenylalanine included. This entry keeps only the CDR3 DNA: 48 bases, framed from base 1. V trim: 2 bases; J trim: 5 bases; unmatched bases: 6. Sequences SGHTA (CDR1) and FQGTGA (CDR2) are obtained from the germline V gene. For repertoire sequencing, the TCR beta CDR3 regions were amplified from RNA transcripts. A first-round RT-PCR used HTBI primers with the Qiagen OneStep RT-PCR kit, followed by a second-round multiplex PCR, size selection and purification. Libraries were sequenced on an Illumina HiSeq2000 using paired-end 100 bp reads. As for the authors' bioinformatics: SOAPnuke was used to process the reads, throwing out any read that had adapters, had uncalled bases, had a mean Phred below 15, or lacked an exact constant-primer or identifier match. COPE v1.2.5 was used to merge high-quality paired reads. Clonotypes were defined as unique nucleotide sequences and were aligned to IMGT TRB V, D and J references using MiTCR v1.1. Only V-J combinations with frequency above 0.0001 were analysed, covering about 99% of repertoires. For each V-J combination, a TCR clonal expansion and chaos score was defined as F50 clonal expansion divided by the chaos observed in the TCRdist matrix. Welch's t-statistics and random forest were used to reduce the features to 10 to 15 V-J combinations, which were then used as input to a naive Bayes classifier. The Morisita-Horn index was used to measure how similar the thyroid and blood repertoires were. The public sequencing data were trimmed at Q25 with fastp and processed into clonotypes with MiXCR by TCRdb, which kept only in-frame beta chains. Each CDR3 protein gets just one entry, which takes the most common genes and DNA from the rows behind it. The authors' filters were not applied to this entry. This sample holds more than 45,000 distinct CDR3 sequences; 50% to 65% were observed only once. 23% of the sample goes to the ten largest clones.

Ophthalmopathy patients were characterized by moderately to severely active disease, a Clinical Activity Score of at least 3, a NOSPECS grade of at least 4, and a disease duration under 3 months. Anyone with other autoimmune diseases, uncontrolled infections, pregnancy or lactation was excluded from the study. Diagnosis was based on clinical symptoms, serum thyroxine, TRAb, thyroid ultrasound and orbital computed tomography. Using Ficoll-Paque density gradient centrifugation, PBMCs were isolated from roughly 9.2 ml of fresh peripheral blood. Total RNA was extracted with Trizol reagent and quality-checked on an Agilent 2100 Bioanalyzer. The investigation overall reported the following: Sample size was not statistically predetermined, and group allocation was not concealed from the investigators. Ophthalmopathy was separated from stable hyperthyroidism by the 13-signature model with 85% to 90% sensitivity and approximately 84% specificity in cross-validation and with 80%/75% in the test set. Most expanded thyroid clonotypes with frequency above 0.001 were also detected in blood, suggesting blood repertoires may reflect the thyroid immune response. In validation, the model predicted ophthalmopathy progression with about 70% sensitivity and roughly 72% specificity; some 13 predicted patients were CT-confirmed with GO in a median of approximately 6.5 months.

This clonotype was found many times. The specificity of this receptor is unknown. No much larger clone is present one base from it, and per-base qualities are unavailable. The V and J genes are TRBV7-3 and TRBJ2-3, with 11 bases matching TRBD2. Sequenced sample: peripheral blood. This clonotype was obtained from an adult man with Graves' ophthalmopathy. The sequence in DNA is TGTGCCAGCAGCTTAGGCCTAGCGGGGGGTATAGATACGCAGTATTTT. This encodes CASSLGLAGGIDTQYF.